A single sample is the source of the 29 T cell receptor beta chains below, sequenced in a study of blood T cell repertoires in COVID-19 (dated by TCRdb to the early 2020s). The method behind the library was the immunoSEQ multiplex PCR assay. In its TCRdb copy, this immuneACCESS table keeps in-frame sequences only and misses some clones. Where compared with another copy, unresolved V genes explain less than half of these, and the others have no known cause. In this sample the table shows around 180,000 clones, approximately 85% of which occur a single time. Clones ranked in the top ten supply about 9.1% of the sample. Material for sequencing was peripheral blood. Every receptor here comes from a woman aged 80 or over with acute or convalescent COVID-19.

The chain uses TRBV7-9 and TRBJ2-1; 13 bases map to TRBD2. The CDR3 loop spans 16 amino acids. Germline CDR1 SEHNR, CDR2 FQNEAQ (reference sequence). V shed 3 bases and J 4 bases; nucleotides not matched to a gene: 3. The CDR3 sequence is CASSFRLAGGYNEQFF. Written as DNA, the CDR3 is TGTGCCAGCAGCTTCAGACTAGCGGGGGGATACAATGAGCAGTTCTTC.

The sample holds one count of this clone. This chain connects TRBV27 to TRBJ1-2; 12 bases match TRBD1. The CDR3 loop spans 14 amino acids. Germline lookup yields CDR1 MNHEY and CDR2 SMNVEV (reference sequence). J was trimmed by 6 bases and V by 3 bases; bases with no gene match: 2. DNA of the CDR3: TGTGCCAGCAGTTTCCGGGACAGGGGGCATGGCTACACCTTC. It specifies CASSFRDRGHGYTF.

The V gene is TRBV20-1, the J gene TRBJ1-1; D is unresolved. The CDR3 covers 11 residues. With 6 bases removed from V and 1 base from J, the gap between germline ends came to 6 bases. Germline values: CDR1 DFQATT, CDR2 SNEGSKA (reference sequence). The CDR3 DNA is TGCAGTGCGCAGAAGAACACTGAAGCTTTCTTT. Translated: CSAQKNTEAFF.

This chain's CDR3 is CASSYSPRRRNTEAFF. DNA of the CDR3: TGTGCCAGCAGTTACTCACCAAGGAGGAGGAACACTGAAGCTTTCTTT. This chain connects TRBV6-2 or TRBV6-3 to TRBJ1-1; D unclear. Germline-derived CDR1 and CDR2 are MNHEY and SVGEGT. Trimming took off 0 bases at V and 1 base at J, with 12 bases between the two ends. The CDR3 sequence is 16 residues long.

The chain couples TRBV12-5 to TRBJ2-2; 8 bases agree with TRBD1. The CDR3 is 14 residues long. Germline loops: CDR1 LGHNT, CDR2 FRNRAP. The ends lost 4 bases at V and 5 bases at J; junction bases unmatched: 3. The CDR3 loop reads CASGSGQGTGELFF. The CDR3 DNA sequence: TGTGCTAGTGGTTCCGGACAGGGAACCGGGGAGCTGTTTTTT. Combining the CDR3 with reference TRBV12-5 and TRBJ2-2 gives the whole variable domain DARVTQTPRHKVTEMGQEVTMRCQPILGHNTVFWYRQTMMQGLELLAYFRNRAPLDDSGMPKDRFSAEMPDATLATLKIQPSEPRDSAVYFCASGSGQGTGELFFGEGSRLTVL.

V gene TRBV18 combines with J gene TRBJ1-2, with 8 nucleotides matching TRBD1. The CDR3 has 14 residues. The ends lost 5 bases at V and 3 bases at J; junction bases unmatched: 5. Per the germline V gene, CDR1 is KGHSH and CDR2 is LQKENI. CDR3 sequence reads: CASSMGQDYYGYTF. CDR3 nucleotide sequence: TGTGCCAGCTCAATGGGACAGGACTACTATGGCTACACCTTC.

CDR3 loop: CASSPGRTGGGDGYTF. Here the CDR3 DNA reads TGTGCCAGCTCGCCCGGTCGGACAGGGGGAGGAGACGGCTACACCTTC. The chain has TRBV18 and TRBJ1-2, with 10 bases matching TRBD1. The CDR3 loop spans 16 amino acids. CDR1 is KGHSH and CDR2 is LQKENI in the germline V gene. J gave up 8 bases and V 6 bases, and 15 bases lay outside the gene matches.

The chain links TRBV5-8 to TRBJ2-2; D is possibly TRBD2 (7 bases). CDR3 size: 17 residues. Trimming cost V 0 bases and J 4 bases, with 16 bases left between them. The germline V gene encodes CDR1 SGHTS and CDR2 YDEGEE. The CDR3 sequence is CASSLVRGASVTGELFF. In nucleotides, the CDR3 is TGTGCCAGCAGCTTGGTTCGGGGGGCTTCGGTCACCGGGGAGCTGTTTTTT.

This chain connects TRBV18 to TRBJ1-1; 8 nucleotides agree with TRBD1. The CDR3 runs 16 residues. V was clipped by 1 base and J by 4 bases; unmatched bases: 8. Germline loops: CDR1 KGHSH, CDR2 LQKENI. The CDR3 region is CASSPRAGGEGTEAFF. The CDR3 nucleotides read TGTGCCAGCTCACCACGCGCAGGGGGCGAAGGCACTGAAGCTTTCTTT.

V and J are TRBV10-3 and TRBJ2-5; 8 bases fit TRBD2. The trim removed 7 bases at V and 2 bases at J, leaving 9 bases unmatched. The CDR3 has 15 amino acids. The germline V gene has CDR1 ENHRY and CDR2 SYGVKD. This CDR3 reads CAITRSGGPQETQYF. For the CDR3, the DNA is TGTGCCATCACGAGGAGCGGGGGACCGCAAGAGACCCAGTACTTC.

The chain employs TRBV4-3 and TRBJ2-7; 8 positions match TRBD2. J lost 3 bases, V lost 0 bases, and 7 bases had no gene match. In germline, CDR1 is LGHNA, CDR2 YSLEER. The CDR3 is 16 residues long. This chain's CDR3 is CASSQDLGGGFYEQYF. The DNA of the CDR3 is TGCGCCAGCAGCCAAGATCTCGGGGGGGGCTTCTACGAGCAGTACTTC.

The chain has TRBV6-5 and TRBJ2-7; 7 bases align to TRBD1. CDR3 length: 15 amino acids. V shed 6 bases and J 0 bases; nucleotides not matched to a gene: 8. CDR1 and CDR2 from the germline V gene are MNHEY and SVGAGI. The CDR3 spells CASRIQGVHSYEQYF. The CDR3 DNA reads as TGTGCCAGCAGGATTCAGGGGGTCCACTCCTACGAGCAGTACTTC.

This clone has a single count. This chain connects TRBV7-3 to TRBJ2-3, with a possible D match to TRBD1 (6 bases). Germline V gene lookup returns CDR1 SGHTA and CDR2 FQGTGA. The CDR3 totals 16 residues. The V end was cut by 2 bases, the J end by 3 bases, with 15 bases between. The CDR3 spells CASSLGIGQLTDTQYF. The CDR3 nucleotides read TGTGCCAGCAGCTTAGGAATTGGACAGCTAACAGATACGCAGTATTTT.

The chain employs TRBV6-6 and TRBJ1-2; no clear D. CDR1 MNHNY and CDR2 SVGAGI come from the germline V gene (reference sequence). This CDR3 contains 14 residues. V lost 5 bases and J lost 1, with 11 bases in between. CDR3 loop: CASSRERVNYGYTF. The CDR3 DNA sequence: TGTGCCAGCAGTCGGGAGAGGGTTAACTATGGCTACACCTTC.

The chain is built from TRBV18 and TRBJ2-1; perhaps TRBD1 as D (6 bases). This CDR3 contains 16 residues. V was clipped by 6 bases and J by 2 bases, with 17 bases between them. The germline V gene encodes CDR1 KGHSH and CDR2 LQKENI. The CDR3 spells CASSPSRGGPYNEQFF. Written as DNA, the CDR3 is TGTGCCAGCTCCCCCTCGAGAGGGGGTCCCTACAATGAGCAGTTCTTC. The complete variable domain, with remaining parts taken from reference TRBV18 and TRBJ2-1, reads NAGVMQNPRHLVRRRGQEARLRCSPMKGHSHVYWYRQLPEEGLKFMVYLQKENIIDESGMPKERFSAEFPKEGPSILRIQQVVRGDSAAYFCASSPSRGGPYNEQFFGPGTRLTVL.

The gene calls are TRBV25-1 and TRBJ2-7; the match to TRBD1 covers 9 bases. Losses at the gene ends were 4 bases for V and 3 bases for J; bases not matched to a gene: 7. This CDR3 has 15 residues. Per the germline V gene, CDR1 is MGHDK and CDR2 is SYGVNS. The CDR3 reads CASSVGQGLIYEQYF. The CDR3 nucleotides read TGTGCCAGCAGTGTGGGACAGGGCCTTATCTACGAGCAGTACTTC.

This chain links TRBV7-8 with TRBJ1-3; 10 bases are shared with TRBD1. The germline CDR1 and CDR2 sequences are SGHVS and FQNEAQ. V was clipped by 3 bases and J by 0 bases; unmatched bases: 8. The CDR3 has 18 amino acids. CDR3 nucleotide sequence: TGTGCCAGCAGCTTCCGGGACAGGGGTTCCCTCTCTGGAAACACCATATATTTT. Translating it yields CASSFRDRGSLSGNTIYF.

The chain links TRBV7-2 to TRBJ2-2; maybe TRBD2 (6 bases). The CDR3 covers 14 residues. Germline values: CDR1 SGHTA, CDR2 FQGNSA. Trimming left V 5 bases short and J 3 bases short, with 10 bases between. Here the CDR3 reads CASSPGTYTGELFF. In nucleotides, the CDR3 is TGTGCCAGCAGCCCCGGGACTTACACCGGGGAGCTGTTTTTT.

The chain employs TRBV5-5 and TRBJ2-3; 11 bases match TRBD2. Germline assignment: CDR1 SGHKS and CDR2 YYEKEE (reference sequence). The CDR3 totals 18 residues. The junction had 12 bases not matched to a gene; V was cut back by 0 bases and J by 6 bases. This chain's CDR3 is CASSLGVRLAGLADTQYF. The CDR3 DNA sequence: TGTGCCAGCAGCTTGGGGGTTCGACTAGCGGGGTTGGCCGATACGCAGTATTTT.

The chain recombines TRBV5-1 with TRBJ2-3, with D possibly TRBD2 on 5 matching bases. The germline gives CDR1 SGHRS, CDR2 YFSETQ. This CDR3 is 14 amino acids long. The ends were cut back, 4 bases at V and 2 bases at J, with 11 bases in the middle. CDR3 bases: TGCGCCAGCAGCCCGGAAGCGGTCACAGATACGCAGTATTTT. Residues: CASSPEAVTDTQYF.

This clone has only a few counts. The chain combines TRBV2 with TRBJ2-1, with TRBD2 matching over 9 bases. J was trimmed by 4 bases and V by 0 bases; bases with no gene match: 7. The germline V gene encodes CDR1 SNHLY and CDR2 FYNNEI. The CDR3 length is 17 residues. The CDR3 here is CASSEALGTSIYNEQFF. In DNA, the CDR3 is TGTGCCAGCAGTGAAGCGCTTGGGACTAGCATTTACAATGAGCAGTTCTTC. Filled out from reference TRBV2 and TRBJ2-1, the complete variable domain reads EPEVTQTPSHQVTQMGQEVILRCVPISNHLYFYWYRQILGQKVEFLVSFYNNEISEKSEIFDDQFSVERPDGSNFTLKIRSTKLEDSAMYFCASSEALGTSIYNEQFFGPGTRLTVL.

The J gene is TRBJ2-3, the V gene TRBV24-1; 7 positions match TRBD1. This CDR3 contains 14 residues. Germline V lookup: CDR1 KGHDR, CDR2 SFDVKD. The V and J ends lost 3 bases and 1 base, in that order; junction bases with no gene match: 0. CDR3 amino acids: CATSDGQGTDTQYF. The CDR3, as DNA: TGTGCCACCAGTGATGGACAGGGCACAGATACGCAGTATTTT.

This chain joins TRBV7-9 and TRBJ1-4; no clear D gene. The germline CDR1 and CDR2 sequences are SEHNR and FQNEAQ (reference sequence). V dropped 4 bases and J dropped 3 bases, with 9 bases sitting between them. This CDR3 contains 14 residues. CDR3 sequence (DNA): TGTGCCAGCAGCTCTGACATCTCTAATGAAAAACTGTTTTTT. This gives the protein CASSSDISNEKLFF.

The gene calls are TRBV28 and TRBJ1-2; D might be TRBD1 (5 bases). The V and J ends lost 5 bases and 6 bases respectively, with 16 bases between them. The germline CDR1 and CDR2 sequences are MDHEN and SYDVKM. The CDR3 runs 14 residues. The CDR3 spells CASSLDPRDDGYTF. Here the CDR3 DNA reads TGTGCCAGCAGTCTGGATCCCAGGGATGATGGCTACACCTTC.

In its sample, this clone was seen a few times. V and J are TRBV5-1 and TRBJ2-5; 7 bases agree with TRBD1. The CDR3 consists of 14 residues. The germline V gene has CDR1 SGHRS and CDR2 YFSETQ. V shed 3 bases, J shed 3 bases, and the junction held 5 bases outside the gene matches. CDR3 in DNA: TGCGCCAGCAGCTATTTCGACAGGGAAGAGACCCAGTACTTC. It yields the protein CASSYFDREETQYF.

V and J are TRBV30 and TRBJ1-6, with D maybe TRBD1 (5 bases). This CDR3 is built from 15 residues. Germline V gene lookup returns CDR1 GTSNPN and CDR2 SVGIG (reference sequence). V shed 3 bases and J shed 6 bases, with 15 bases lying between them. The CDR3 here is CAWRRTDTANSPLHF. The CDR3 DNA reads TGTGCCTGGAGGAGGACGGACACTGCTAATTCACCCCTCCACTTT.

This clone was picked up one time. The chain combines TRBV12-3 or TRBV12-4 with TRBJ1-1; perhaps TRBD1 as D (5 bases). This CDR3 contains 13 residues. V lost 6 bases to trimming and J lost 6 bases, with 14 bases between them. In DNA, the CDR3 is TGTGCCAGCAGCCAAGACAGCCACGCTGAAGCTTTCTTT. Encoded protein: CASSQDSHAEAFF.

This chain uses TRBV24-1 with TRBJ1-5; a possible D gene is TRBD1 (6 bases). Looked up from germline, CDR1 is KGHDR and CDR2 is SFDVKD. V lost 12 bases to trimming and J lost 6 bases, with 17 bases between them. The CDR3 totals 13 residues. The CDR3 DNA sequence: TGTGCCCTCATCGTGGGGGCGGGTCAGCCCCAGCATTTT. It specifies CALIVGAGQPQHF.

The rearrangement uses TRBV24-1 and TRBJ1-2; D may be TRBD1 (5 bases). Trimming took 3 bases from V and 4 from J, leaving 11 bases between them. The germline V gene encodes CDR1 KGHDR and CDR2 SFDVKD. The CDR3 has 14 residues. This CDR3 is CATSDPGYLYGYTF. The CDR3 DNA is TGTGCCACCAGTGATCCAGGGTATCTCTATGGCTACACCTTC.